Below are 24 T cell receptor beta chains sequenced from a single sample in a study of blood T cells in healthy people across ages. Together with a sample-barcoded 5' primer, a J-beta primer mix was included in a second PCR lasting roughly 6 to 12 cycles. One entry per CDR3 protein, called by TCRdb with MiXCR from the 5' RACE reads. The repertoire holds hundreds of thousands of distinct CDR3 sequences, with about a fifth as singletons. The sequenced sample consisted of blood. The receptors were sampled from a man between 65 and 80 years old in good health.

The chain links TRBV11-1 to TRBJ2-1; tentatively, D is TRBD1 or TRBD2 (5 bases each). This CDR3 contains 15 residues. Germline V gene lookup returns CDR1 SGHAT and CDR2 FQDESV (reference sequence). Trimming stripped 5 bases from V and 4 bases from J, with 15 bases between. The CDR3 protein is CASSPPGRRYNEQFF. The DNA for the CDR3 is TGTGCCAGCAGCCCCCCGGGACGGAGGTACAATGAGCAGTTCTTC.

This clonotype was counted ten times or more. The rearrangement uses TRBV5-1 and TRBJ1-3; D perhaps matches TRBD1 (6 bases). The ends were cut back, 0 bases at V and 0 bases at J, with 13 bases in the middle. The CDR3 has 17 residues. Germline CDR1 reads SGHRS; CDR2 reads YFSETQ. CDR3 amino acids: CASSLEPQGFSGNTIYF. The CDR3, as DNA: TGCGCCAGCAGCTTGGAGCCACAGGGATTCTCTGGAAACACCATATATTTT.

This clonotype showed up just a few times. V usage is TRBV12-3 or TRBV12-4 and J usage is TRBJ1-2, with unresolved D. The CDR3 spans 12 residues. Trimming shortened V by 3 bases and J by 4 bases, and 6 bases separated the two germline ends. Here the CDR3 reads CASSFARYGYTF. The CDR3 nucleotides are TGTGCCAGCAGTTTCGCCCGCTATGGCTACACCTTC.

The chain has TRBV6-5 and TRBJ2-7; D might be TRBD1 (5 bases). Per germline, CDR1 MNHEY and CDR2 SVGAGI. Trimming took 0 bases from V and 4 from J, leaving 7 bases between them. The CDR3 contains 13 residues. The CDR3 DNA sequence: TGTGCCAGCAGTTACTCAGGGGCGTACGAGCAGTACTTC. It encodes CASSYSGAYEQYF.

The chain is built from TRBV3-1 and TRBJ1-1; no clear D. Deletions cut 3 bases from V and 1 base from J, with 9 bases between. Germline V gene sequence: CDR1 LGHDT, CDR2 YNNKEL (reference sequence). The CDR3 length is 14 residues. As DNA, the CDR3 is TGTGCCAGCAGCCAGCAAACTACGAACACTGAAGCTTTCTTT. It is translated as CASSQQTTNTEAFF. The complete variable domain, with remaining parts taken from reference TRBV3-1 and TRBJ1-1, reads DTAVSQTPKYLVTQMGNDKSIKCEQNLGHDTMYWYKQDSKKFLKIMFSYNNKELIINETVPNRFSPKSPDKAHLNLHINSLELGDSAVYFCASSQQTTNTEAFFGQGTRLTVV.

V usage is TRBV10-2 and J usage is TRBJ2-7; D gene uncertain. The CDR3 is 13 residues long. Trimming shortened V by 10 bases and J by 7 bases, and 20 bases separated the two germline ends. The germline CDR1 and CDR2 sequences are WSHSY and SAAADI. The CDR3 coding sequence is TGCGCCACCTCAAATGGACCGCGAGTTGAGCAGTACTTC. It translates to CATSNGPRVEQYF.

The V call is TRBV7-9, the J call TRBJ2-1; D gene unclear. Trimming took 0 bases from V and 6 from J, leaving 18 bases between them. This CDR3 has 17 amino acids. In germline, CDR1 is SEHNR, CDR2 FQNEAQ (reference sequence). The CDR3 region is CASSLAWHYDPCNEQFF. The CDR3 DNA sequence: TGTGCCAGCAGCTTAGCCTGGCACTACGATCCCTGCAATGAGCAGTTCTTC.

This clonotype turned up a few times. The chain is built from TRBV6-2 or TRBV6-3 and TRBJ2-4, with 8 bases identical to TRBD1. This CDR3 comprises 16 residues. J was trimmed by 1 base and V by 5 bases; bases with no gene match: 7. CDR1 is MNHEY, CDR2 SVGEGT, per germline. The CDR3 region is CASSPRGQAAKNIQYF. CDR3 in DNA: TGTGCCAGCAGTCCCAGGGGACAGGCGGCCAAAAACATTCAGTACTTC.

The sample holds a few counts of this clonotype. J is TRBJ2-3 and V is TRBV6-2 or TRBV6-3; possible D gene TRBD2, 5 bases. CDR1 and CDR2 from the germline V gene are MNHEY and SVGEGT. The CDR3 runs 16 residues. V lost 0 bases to trimming and J lost 5 bases, with 15 bases between them. The CDR3 sequence: CASSYSKARVQDTQYF. Here the CDR3 DNA reads TGTGCCAGCAGTTACTCGAAGGCGCGGGTTCAAGATACGCAGTATTTT.

CDR3 nucleotides: TGTGCCAGCAGACCCGGGACTACCTCCTACAATGAGCAGTTCTTC. Protein: CASRPGTTSYNEQFF. The chain is built from TRBV6-6 and TRBJ2-1; 7 bases fit TRBD2. J was trimmed by 0 bases and V by 6 bases; bases with no gene match: 5. From germline, CDR1 is MNHNY and CDR2 SVGAGI (reference sequence). The CDR3 contains 15 residues.

The table lists this clonotype with many counts. This chain links TRBV12-3 or TRBV12-4 with TRBJ1-4, with 9 bases lining up with TRBD1. This CDR3 has 14 residues. J lost 3 bases, V lost 8 bases, and 4 bases had no gene match. This CDR3 reads CASGRQGANEKLFF. As DNA, the CDR3 is TGTGCCAGCGGCAGACAGGGGGCTAATGAAAAACTGTTTTTT.

This clonotype was counted between two and nine times. The genes are TRBV6-1 and TRBJ2-3, with a possible D match to TRBD2 (5 bases). Per the germline V gene, CDR1 is MNHNS and CDR2 is SASEGT. The CDR3 is 15 residues long. V shed 4 bases and J shed 3 bases, with 14 bases lying between them. CDR3 DNA sequence: TGTGCCAGCAGTGCGGGGAGTCCAACAACAGATACGCAGTATTTT. Its translation is CASSAGSPTTDTQYF.

The V gene is TRBV6-1, the J gene TRBJ2-5; TRBD1 agrees at 8 bases. The end of the DNA is better explained by TRBJ2-7, so the J call may be wrong. Germline lookup yields CDR1 MNHNS and CDR2 SASEGT. This CDR3 comprises 15 residues. CDR3 DNA: TGTGCCAGCAGAGACTTCCGGGACAGGACCTACGAGCAGTACTTC. Translating it yields CASRDFRDRTYEQYF.

In this sample, this clonotype turned up a few times. The V and J genes are TRBV29-1 and TRBJ2-5, with TRBD2 matching over 7 bases. The DNA end is more similar to TRBJ2-1, so the J call may be wrong. This CDR3 region has 12 residues. Germline V gives CDR1 SQVTM, CDR2 ANQGSEA. This chain's CDR3 is CSVEGLAAEQFF. CDR3 sequence (DNA): TGCAGCGTTGAAGGACTAGCCGCTGAGCAGTTCTTC.

V and J are TRBV14 and TRBJ2-7; D is perhaps TRBD1 or TRBD2 (5 bases each). V lost 4 bases, J lost 0 bases, and 13 bases lay in between. CDR3 length: 15 residues. In germline, CDR1 is SGHDN, CDR2 FVKESK. The CDR3 region is CASSRPGRNSYEQYF. Written as DNA, the CDR3 is TGTGCCAGCAGCCGACCGGGACGGAACTCCTACGAGCAGTACTTC.

The chain employs TRBV7-3 and TRBJ2-3; weak D call: TRBD2 (6 bases). The V and J ends lost 6 bases and 4 bases respectively, with 14 bases between them. Germline loops: CDR1 SGHTA, CDR2 FQGTGA. The CDR3 length is 14 residues. The CDR3 DNA is TGTGCCAGCAGTCGGGGAGGAGGCGCAGATACGCAGTATTTT. Its translation is CASSRGGGADTQYF.

J is TRBJ2-1 and V is TRBV24-1, with D possibly matching TRBD2 (6 bases). V was clipped by 0 bases and J by 3 bases, with 11 bases between them. The CDR3 runs 16 residues. Per germline, CDR1 KGHDR and CDR2 SFDVKD. The CDR3 loop is CATSDLVAENYNEQFF. CDR3 bases: TGTGCCACCAGTGATTTGGTAGCGGAGAACTACAATGAGCAGTTCTTC.

This clonotype was counted between two and nine times. The CDR3 DNA is TGCAGTGCTAGTCTGCTCGACTATGGCTACACCTTC. This codes for CSASLLDYGYTF. This rearrangement joins TRBV20-1 to TRBJ1-2; no reliable D call. Germline CDR1 DFQATT, CDR2 SNEGSKA (reference sequence). This CDR3 is built from 12 residues. V lost 3 bases, J lost 3 bases, and 8 bases lay in between.

This clonotype was seen a few times. V and J are TRBV12-3 or TRBV12-4 and TRBJ2-4, with 7 positions matching TRBD1. V shed 10 bases and J 0 bases; nucleotides not matched to a gene: 6. The CDR3 is 14 residues long. Here the CDR3 reads CATRDSEAKNIQYF. The DNA of the CDR3 is TGTGCCACCCGGGACAGCGAAGCCAAAAACATTCAGTACTTC.

The sample holds a few counts of this clonotype. This chain joins TRBV6-6 and TRBJ1-1; D ambiguous. Germline V gene data show CDR1 as MNHNY and CDR2 as SVGAGI (reference sequence). The ends were cut back, 0 bases at V and 7 bases at J, with 12 bases in the middle. The CDR3 is 14 amino acids. CDR3: CASSYSTETFEAFF. The CDR3 DNA sequence: TGTGCCAGCAGTTACTCCACAGAAACGTTTGAAGCTTTCTTT.

The gene calls are TRBV6-5 and TRBJ1-1, with 8 bases that match TRBD1. Germline V gives CDR1 MNHEY, CDR2 SVGAGI. CDR3 length: 14 amino acids. J lost 4 bases, V lost 2 bases, and 3 bases had no gene match. The CDR3 loop reads CASSYRGQGTEAFF. CDR3 nucleotide sequence: TGTGCCAGCAGTTACCGCGGACAGGGCACTGAAGCTTTCTTT.

The chain recombines TRBV9 with TRBJ2-5, with D hard to call. The V gene lost 2 bases and the J gene lost 3 bases, with 11 bases spanning the gap. This CDR3 has 14 residues. Germline loops: CDR1 SGDLS, CDR2 YYNGEE. CDR3 amino acids: CASSVSTAKETQYF. DNA of the CDR3: TGTGCCAGCAGCGTTAGCACAGCCAAAGAGACCCAGTACTTC.

This clonotype was observed a handful of times. The rearrangement joins TRBV3-1 to TRBJ2-5, with D hard to call. The CDR3 sequence is 13 residues long. V lost 2 bases and J lost 5, with 9 bases in between. Germline V gene lookup returns CDR1 LGHDT and CDR2 YNNKEL (reference sequence). CDR3 DNA: TGTGCCAGCAGCCAACCTGTTAGCGAGACCCAGTACTTC. Translated: CASSQPVSETQYF.

This clonotype appeared a few times. The chain has TRBV20-1 and TRBJ2-2, with 7 bases identical to TRBD2. After removal of 3 bases from V and 0 bases from J, the junction contained 4 bases not matched to a gene. This CDR3 has 15 amino acids. Per the germline V gene, CDR1 is DFQATT and CDR2 is SNEGSKA (reference sequence). The CDR3 sequence is CSASGLAANTGELFF. CDR3 nucleotides: TGCAGTGCTAGCGGTCTAGCGGCGAACACCGGGGAGCTGTTTTTT.